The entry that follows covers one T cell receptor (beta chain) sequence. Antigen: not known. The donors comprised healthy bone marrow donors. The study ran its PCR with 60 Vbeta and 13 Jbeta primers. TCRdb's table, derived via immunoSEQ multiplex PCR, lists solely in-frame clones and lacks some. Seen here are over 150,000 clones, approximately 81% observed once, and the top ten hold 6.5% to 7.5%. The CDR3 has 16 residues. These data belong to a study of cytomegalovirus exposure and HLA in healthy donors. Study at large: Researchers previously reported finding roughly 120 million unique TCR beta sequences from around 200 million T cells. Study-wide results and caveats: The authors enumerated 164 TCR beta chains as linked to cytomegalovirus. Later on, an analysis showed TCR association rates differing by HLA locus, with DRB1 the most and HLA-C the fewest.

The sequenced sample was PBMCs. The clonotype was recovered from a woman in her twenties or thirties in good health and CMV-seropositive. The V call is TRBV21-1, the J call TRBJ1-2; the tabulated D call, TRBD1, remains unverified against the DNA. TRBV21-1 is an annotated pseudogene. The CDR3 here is CASSKRQGPPNYGYTF. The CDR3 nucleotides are TGTGCCAGCAGCAAAAGGCAGGGCCCTCCTAACTATGGCTACACCTTC.